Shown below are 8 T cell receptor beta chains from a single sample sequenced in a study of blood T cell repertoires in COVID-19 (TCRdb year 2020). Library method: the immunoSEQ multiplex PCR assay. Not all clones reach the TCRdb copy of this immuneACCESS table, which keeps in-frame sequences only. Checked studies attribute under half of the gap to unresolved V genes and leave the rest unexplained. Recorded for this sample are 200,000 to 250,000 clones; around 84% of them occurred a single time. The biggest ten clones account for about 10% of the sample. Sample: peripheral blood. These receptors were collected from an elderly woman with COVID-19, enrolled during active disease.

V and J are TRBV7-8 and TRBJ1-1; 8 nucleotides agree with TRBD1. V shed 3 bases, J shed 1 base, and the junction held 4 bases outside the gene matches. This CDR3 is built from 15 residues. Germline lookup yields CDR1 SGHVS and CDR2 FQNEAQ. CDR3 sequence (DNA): TGTGCCAGCAGCTTCCCCACAGGGGGGAACACTGAAGCTTTCTTT. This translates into CASSFPTGGNTEAFF.

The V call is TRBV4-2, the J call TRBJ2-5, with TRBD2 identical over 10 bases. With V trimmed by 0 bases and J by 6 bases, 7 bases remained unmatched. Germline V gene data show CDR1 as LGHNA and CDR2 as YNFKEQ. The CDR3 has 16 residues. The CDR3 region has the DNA TGTGCCAGCAGCCAAGATGGAGCGGGGGGGCCGAAGACCCAGTACTTC. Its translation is CASSQDGAGGPKTQYF.

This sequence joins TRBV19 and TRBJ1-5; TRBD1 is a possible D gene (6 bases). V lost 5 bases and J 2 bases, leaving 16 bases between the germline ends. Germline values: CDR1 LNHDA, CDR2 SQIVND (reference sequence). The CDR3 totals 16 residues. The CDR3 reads CASSFDDRWGNQPQHF. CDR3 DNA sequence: TGTGCCAGTAGTTTCGATGACAGGTGGGGCAATCAGCCCCAGCATTTT.

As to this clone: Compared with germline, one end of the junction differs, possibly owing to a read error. CDR3 sequence (DNA): TGTGCCTGGAGTAAACAAAGACAGGGGGCTAACTTC. Encoded protein: CAWSKQRQGANF. This chain uses TRBV30 with TRBJ2-7; 10 bases are a match to TRBD1. The CDR3 has 12 residues. Germline-derived CDR1 and CDR2 are GTSNPN and SVGIG (reference sequence).

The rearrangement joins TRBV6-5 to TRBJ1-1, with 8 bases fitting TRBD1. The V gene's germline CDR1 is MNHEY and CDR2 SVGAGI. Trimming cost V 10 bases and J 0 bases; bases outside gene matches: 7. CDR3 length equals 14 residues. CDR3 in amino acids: CATSRQGLNTEAFF. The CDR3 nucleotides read TGTGCCACCTCTAGACAGGGGTTGAACACTGAAGCTTTCTTT.

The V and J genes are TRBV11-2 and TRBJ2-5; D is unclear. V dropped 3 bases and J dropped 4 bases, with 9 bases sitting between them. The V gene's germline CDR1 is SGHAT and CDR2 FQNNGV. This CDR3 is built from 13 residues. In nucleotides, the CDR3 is TGTGCCAGCAGCTTGAGGCCCGGAGAGACCCAGTACTTC. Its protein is CASSLRPGETQYF.

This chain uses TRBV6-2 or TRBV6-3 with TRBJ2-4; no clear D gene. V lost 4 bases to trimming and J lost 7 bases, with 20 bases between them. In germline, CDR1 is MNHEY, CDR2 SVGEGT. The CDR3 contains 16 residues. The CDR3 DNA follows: TGTGCCAGCAGTTCGGCGTTGATAGCCTGGTTGAACATTCAGTACTTC. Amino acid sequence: CASSSALIAWLNIQYF.

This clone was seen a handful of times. CDR3 protein: CASSLTQGLTYNEQFF. The DNA for the CDR3 is TGCGCCAGCAGCTTGACCCAGGGGCTCACCTACAATGAGCAGTTCTTC. The rearrangement links TRBV5-1 to TRBJ2-1, with D possibly matching TRBD1 (6 bases). This CDR3 region has 16 residues. Germline V gives CDR1 SGHRS, CDR2 YFSETQ. V was cut by 1 base and J by 2 bases, with 13 bases left in between.